Following are 10 T cell receptor beta chains from one sample sequenced in a study of T cells in Graves' hyperthyroidism and ophthalmopathy. Researchers amplified the TCR beta CDR3 regions from RNA transcripts. The TCR CDR3 first-round RT-PCR relied on the HTBI primer set. MiXCR was run by TCRdb on the multiplex PCR reads, yielding one entry per CDR3 protein. The table records 490,000 or so distinct CDR3 sequences, roughly 22% of them present only once. Sequenced material: blood. These receptors all stem from a woman in her 70s with Graves' ophthalmopathy.

This clonotype was observed a few times. The V gene is TRBV27, the J gene TRBJ1-5, with 7 bases fitting TRBD1. J lost 7 bases, V lost 5 bases, and 5 bases had no gene match. The V gene's germline CDR1 is MNHEY and CDR2 SMNVEV (reference sequence). This CDR3 spans 13 amino acids. The DNA of the CDR3 is TGTGCCAGCAGTCTAGAGACAGGGCAGCCCCAGCATTTT. Encoded protein: CASSLETGQPQHF.

The J gene is TRBJ1-1, the V gene TRBV6-2 or TRBV6-3, with no clear D. V was shortened by 11 bases and J by 3 bases, with 16 bases between the two germline ends. Germline CDR1 and CDR2: MNHEY and SVGEGT. This CDR3 comprises 13 residues. CDR3 coding DNA: TGTGCCGGGAGAACTATTATGGACACTGAAGCTTTCTTT. Amino acid sequence: CAGRTIMDTEAFF.

This clonotype has a count of ten or more. The rearrangement joins TRBV29-1 to TRBJ1-2; D perhaps matches TRBD1 (6 bases). V lost 0 bases and J 6 bases, leaving 11 bases between the germline ends. Germline V lookup: CDR1 SQVTM, CDR2 ANQGSEA. The CDR3 is 13 residues long. The CDR3 nucleotides read TGCAGCGTTGAAGATCCAGGGGCTGATGGCTACACCTTC. Translated, it gives CSVEDPGADGYTF.

This clonotype has a count of ten or more. The V call is TRBV5-1, the J call TRBJ2-3; D unclear. The germline V gene has CDR1 SGHRS and CDR2 YFSETQ. With 6 bases removed from V and 0 bases from J, the gap between germline ends came to 17 bases. The CDR3 loop spans 16 amino acids. DNA for the CDR3: TGCGCCAGCATGCCAGGAACTCACCCTAGCACAGATACGCAGTATTTT. Translating it yields CASMPGTHPSTDTQYF.

This clonotype was observed many times. V usage is TRBV6-1 and J usage is TRBJ1-3, with a possible D match to TRBD1 (5 bases). Trimming shortened V by 4 bases and J by 4 bases, and 20 bases separated the two germline ends. This CDR3 is 17 amino acids long. The germline gives CDR1 MNHNS, CDR2 SASEGT. For the CDR3, the DNA is TGTGCCAGCAGTGGAGGGGCCGGAGGCTCGAGGGGAAACACCATATATTTT. Translated: CASSGGAGGSRGNTIYF.

The chain couples TRBV10-3 to TRBJ1-4; no clear D gene. The CDR3 is 14 amino acids. Trimming left V 5 bases short and J 7 bases short, with 14 bases between. Germline V gives CDR1 ENHRY, CDR2 SYGVKD. DNA of the CDR3: TGTGCCATCAGTAACCCGGGTACCTCTGAAAAACTGTTTTTT. It codes for CAISNPGTSEKLFF.

The chain links TRBV3-1 to TRBJ2-7, with 12 bases identical to TRBD1. The CDR3 length is 16 residues. After removal of 4 bases from V and 9 bases from J, the junction contained 13 bases not matched to a gene. Looked up from germline, CDR1 is LGHDT and CDR2 is YNNKEL (reference sequence). CDR3 protein: CASSRFPGTGGVGQYF. CDR3 bases: TGTGCCAGCAGCCGTTTCCCCGGGACAGGGGGCGTTGGGCAGTACTTC.

The chain has TRBV20-1 and TRBJ2-3; possible D gene TRBD1, 7 bases. Germline CDR1 reads DFQATT; CDR2 reads SNEGSKA (reference sequence). This CDR3 spans 17 amino acids. V lost 6 bases and J 4 bases, leaving 26 bases between the germline ends. CDR3 nucleotide sequence: TGCAGTGCCCGCACCCCAGGGGGGAGTCAGCCCGCAGATACGCAGTATTTT. It specifies CSARTPGGSQPADTQYF.

This clonotype was recorded at least ten times. CDR3 region: CASSLGTGGHYGYTF. CDR3 nucleotide sequence: TGTGCCAGCAGTTTAGGGACAGGGGGCCACTATGGCTACACCTTC. The V gene is TRBV27, the J gene TRBJ1-2; 12 bases align to TRBD1. The CDR3 is 15 amino acids. J was trimmed by 3 bases and V by 2 bases; bases with no gene match: 1. The germline V gene encodes CDR1 MNHEY and CDR2 SMNVEV (reference sequence).

The chain recombines TRBV12-3 or TRBV12-4 with TRBJ1-2; D remains ambiguous. The ends were cut back, 0 bases at V and 4 bases at J, with 6 bases in the middle. The CDR3 is made up of 13 amino acids. In DNA, the CDR3 is TGTGCCAGCAGTTTAGCCCGTCTCTATGGCTACACCTTC. Amino acid sequence: CASSLARLYGYTF.